This TCR beta chain was profiled in a study of T-cell memory formation after mild COVID-19. In the case of this clonotype: As yet, its antigen is unknown.

Broader study findings: Some responding clones appeared in pre-infection memory, suggesting cross-reactive memory joined.

A single record per CDR3 protein comes from TCRdb applying MiXCR to the 5' RACE reads. The sample carries about 410,000 distinct CDR3 sequences, over 15% recorded once. CDR1 and CDR2 from the germline V gene are MGHRA and YSYEKL. The trim removed 1 base at V and 5 bases at J, leaving 7 bases unmatched. There are 16 residues in the CDR3. The chain joins TRBV4-1 to TRBJ2-2; TRBD2 aligns across 7 bases. The material sequenced was PBMCs or a T cell subset sorted from them (not recorded which). This clonotype originated in a man aged 18 to 30 who had mild COVID-19 (a few samples of this study predate the infection). Cell type and time point are not known. The DNA of the CDR3 is TGCGCCAGCAGCCAAGCCCCGGGAGGAGCGACCGGGGAGCTGTTTTTT. This encodes CASSQAPGGATGELFF.